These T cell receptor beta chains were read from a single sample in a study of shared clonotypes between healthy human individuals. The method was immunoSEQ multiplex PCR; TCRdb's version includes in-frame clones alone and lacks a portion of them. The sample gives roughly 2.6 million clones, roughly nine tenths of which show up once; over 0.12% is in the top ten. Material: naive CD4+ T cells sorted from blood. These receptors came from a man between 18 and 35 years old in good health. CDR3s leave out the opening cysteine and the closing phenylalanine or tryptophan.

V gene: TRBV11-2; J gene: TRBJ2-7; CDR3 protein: ASSLVLGTAYEQY
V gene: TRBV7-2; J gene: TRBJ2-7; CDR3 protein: ASSSRLAGAYEQY
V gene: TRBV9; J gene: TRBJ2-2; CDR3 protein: ASSVDGLAGAGELF
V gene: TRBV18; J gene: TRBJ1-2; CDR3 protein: ASSPPSERGYT
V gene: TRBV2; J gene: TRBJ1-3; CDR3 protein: ASRPQENTIY
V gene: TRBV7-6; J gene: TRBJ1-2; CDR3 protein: ASSPFENYGYT
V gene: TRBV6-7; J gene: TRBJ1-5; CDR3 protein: ASNYPFYSNQPQH
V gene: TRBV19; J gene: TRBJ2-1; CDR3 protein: ASSKDRVSYNEQF
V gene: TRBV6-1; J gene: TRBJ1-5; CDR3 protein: ASSAIGAQH
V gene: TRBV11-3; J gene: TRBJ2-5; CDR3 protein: ASSLGQGETQY
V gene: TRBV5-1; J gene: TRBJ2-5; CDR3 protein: ASSSGQGLETQY
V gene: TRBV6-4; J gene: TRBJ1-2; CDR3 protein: AILDRGKGYT
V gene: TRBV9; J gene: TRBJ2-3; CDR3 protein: ASSVGWSFTDTQY
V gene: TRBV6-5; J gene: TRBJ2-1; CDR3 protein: ASRPGTASYNEQF
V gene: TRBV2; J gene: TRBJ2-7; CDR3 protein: ASSVRDTSYEQY
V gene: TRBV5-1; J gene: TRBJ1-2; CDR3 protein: ASSLAGQSGYT
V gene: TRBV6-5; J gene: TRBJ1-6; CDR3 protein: ASSYGGGPLSPLH
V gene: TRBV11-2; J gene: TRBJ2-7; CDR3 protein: ASSEDWTSGSRYEQY
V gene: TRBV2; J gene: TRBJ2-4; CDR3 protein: ASRRGALGNIQY
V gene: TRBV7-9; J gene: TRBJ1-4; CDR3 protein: ASSQGPTNEKLF
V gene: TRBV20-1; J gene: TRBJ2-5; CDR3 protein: SASQLEWQY
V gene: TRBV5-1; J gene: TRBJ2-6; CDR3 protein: ASSLVLGPGANVLT
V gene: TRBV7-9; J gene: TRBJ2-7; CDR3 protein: ASSFDRASTYEQY
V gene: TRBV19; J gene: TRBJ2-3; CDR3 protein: ASRIQGGDTQY
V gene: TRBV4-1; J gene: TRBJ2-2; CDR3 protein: ASSYVAAGELF